The 23 T cell receptor beta chains given below trace back to one sample, sequenced in a study of shared T cell receptors in the human thymus. TCRdb's copy holds only in-frame clones and misses some; the assay was immunoSEQ multiplex PCR. This table holds approximately 580,000 clones, approximately 80% found once. These data were also filed under a second study, of human thymus T cells.

Sequencing used thymocytes. The source is a boy less than two years old with a congenital heart defect.

The chain links TRBV5-6 to TRBJ1-2; 7 bases agree with TRBD1. The CDR3 consists of 15 residues. Germline V gene lookup returns CDR1 SGHDT and CDR2 YYEEEE. After removal of 2 bases from V and 8 bases from J, the junction contained 12 bases not matched to a gene. The CDR3 loop is CASSLSRQGLGGYTF. The CDR3 nucleotides read TGTGCCAGCAGCTTAAGCCGACAGGGATTGGGGGGCTACACCTTC.

The rearrangement links TRBV5-1 to TRBJ1-4; 7 nucleotides match TRBD1. V shed 3 bases, J shed 4 bases, and the junction held 6 bases outside the gene matches. Germline CDR1 SGHRS, CDR2 YFSETQ. The CDR3 loop spans 15 amino acids. The CDR3 region has the DNA TGCGCCAGCAGCTGGAGGACAGGAGTTAATGAAAAACTGTTTTTT. Protein product: CASSWRTGVNEKLFF.

This chain's CDR3 is CASNRLAARLYNEQFF. The CDR3, as DNA: TGTGCCAGCAATCGACTAGCGGCCCGGTTATACAATGAGCAGTTCTTC. The chain combines TRBV21-1 with TRBJ2-1; the DNA was not compared with TRBD2, the D call given in the table. TRBV21-1 is shown as a pseudogene. The CDR3 is 16 residues long.

This clone was seen more than once but under ten times. The chain combines TRBV2 with TRBJ2-7; D perhaps matches TRBD2 (5 bases). The CDR3 loop spans 13 amino acids. Trimming pared 4 bases from V and 7 bases from J, leaving 14 bases between. CDR1 SNHLY and CDR2 FYNNEI come from the germline V gene. CDR3 sequence (DNA): TGTGCCAGCAGTGGGAGCGGTGGGTGGGAGCAGTACTTC. Translated: CASSGSGGWEQYF. The complete variable domain, with remaining parts taken from reference TRBV2 and TRBJ2-7, reads EPEVTQTPSHQVTQMGQEVILRCVPISNHLYFYWYRQILGQKVEFLVSFYNNEISEKSEIFDDQFSVERPDGSNFTLKIRSTKLEDSAMYFCASSGSGGWEQYFGPGTRLTVT.

V is TRBV4-1 and J is TRBJ2-2; 7 nucleotides align to TRBD2. The CDR3 runs to 17 residues. Per germline, CDR1 MGHRA and CDR2 YSYEKL. Trimming removed 3 bases from V and 1 base from J; junction bases left unmatched: 8. The CDR3 nucleotides read TGCGCCAGCAGCCAGGGGGGGGGACCGCTGAACACCGGGGAGCTGTTTTTT. Amino acids: CASSQGGGPLNTGELFF.

The chain combines TRBV21-1 with TRBJ1-2; the D call of TRBD1 is as the table states it, not checked on the DNA. TRBV21-1 is a recognized pseudogene. CDR3 length: 17 amino acids. The CDR3 loop is CASRKRGQGSADYGYTF. The CDR3 nucleotides read TGTGCCAGCAGAAAGCGGGGACAGGGATCCGCGGACTATGGCTACACCTTC.

V gene TRBV28 combines with J gene TRBJ1-1, with TRBD1 identical over 9 bases. With 2 bases clipped from V and 5 bases from J, the junction kept 12 bases outside the gene matches. This CDR3 has 17 amino acids. The germline V gene encodes CDR1 MDHEN and CDR2 SYDVKM. This chain's CDR3 is CASSLDLQGASGTEAFF. CDR3 nucleotide sequence: TGTGCCAGCAGTTTAGACCTACAGGGGGCGTCTGGGACTGAAGCTTTCTTT.

This clone came up a few times. The chain employs TRBV7-8 and TRBJ2-7, with TRBD2 identical over 11 bases. The CDR3 has 15 amino acids. Germline CDR1 SGHVS, CDR2 FQNEAQ. V was clipped by 5 bases and J by 3 bases; unmatched bases: 6. CDR3 amino acids: CASSPPTSGIYEQYF. The CDR3 region has the DNA TGTGCCAGCAGCCCACCGACTAGCGGGATCTACGAGCAGTACTTC.

This chain uses TRBV2 with TRBJ2-3; 9 bases agree with TRBD2. The trim removed 4 bases at V and 4 bases at J, leaving 12 bases unmatched. Germline CDR1 is SNHLY and CDR2 is FYNNEI. The CDR3 is made up of 17 amino acids. The chain's CDR3 is CASSGIVAGEVPDTQYF. The CDR3 region has the DNA TGTGCCAGCAGTGGCATCGTAGCGGGAGAGGTTCCAGATACGCAGTATTTT.

J is TRBJ2-7 and V is TRBV27; D might be TRBD2 (5 bases). V lost 7 bases and J lost 7, with 17 bases in between. This CDR3 is 13 amino acids long. Germline loops: CDR1 MNHEY, CDR2 SMNVEV (reference sequence). CDR3 loop: CASTSDFSREQYF. The CDR3 coding sequence is TGTGCCAGCACATCGGACTTCAGTCGGGAGCAGTACTTC.

This chain's CDR3 is CATSRDQGASYEQYF. The CDR3, as DNA: TGTGCCACCAGCAGAGATCAGGGGGCCTCCTACGAGCAGTACTTC. V and J are TRBV15 and TRBJ2-7, with 8 bases matching TRBD1. Germline V gene sequence: CDR1 LNHNV, CDR2 YYDKDF (reference sequence). The length of the CDR3 is 15 residues. V lost 0 bases to trimming and J lost 0 bases; unmatched junction nucleotides: 1.

V gene TRBV27 combines with J gene TRBJ2-7; 12 bases map to TRBD2. CDR3 length: 17 amino acids. The germline gives CDR1 MNHEY, CDR2 SMNVEV (reference sequence). J lost 2 bases, V lost 9 bases, and 14 bases had no gene match. CDR3 region: CARISSSGRAPTYEQYF. In DNA form, the CDR3 reads TGTGCCAGGATATCCTCTAGCGGGAGGGCCCCTACCTACGAGCAGTACTTC.

This chain joins TRBV11-2 and TRBJ1-1; tentative D call: TRBD1 (6 bases). The ends were cut back, 0 bases at V and 7 bases at J, with 12 bases in the middle. The V gene's germline CDR1 is SGHAT and CDR2 FQNNGV. The CDR3 runs to 14 residues. The CDR3 spells CASSLEQGWGEAFF. The CDR3 coding sequence is TGTGCCAGCAGCTTAGAACAGGGATGGGGTGAAGCTTTCTTT.

The chain has TRBV4-3 and TRBJ2-5; 9 nucleotides align to TRBD2. J gave up 2 bases and V 0 bases, and 7 bases lay outside the gene matches. The CDR3 consists of 17 residues. In germline, CDR1 is LGHNA, CDR2 YSLEER. CDR3 amino acids: CASSQDADLAGQETQYF. Written as DNA, the CDR3 is TGCGCCAGCAGCCAAGACGCGGATCTAGCGGGACAAGAGACCCAGTACTTC.

The chain joins TRBV27 to TRBJ1-3; D not certain. V was clipped by 0 bases and J by 5 bases, with 11 bases between them. Germline CDR1 and CDR2: MNHEY and SMNVEV (reference sequence). There are 15 residues in the CDR3. CDR3 DNA: TGTGCCAGCAGTTTATCGGCGAGGGATCGAAACACCATATATTTT. Its translation: CASSLSARDRNTIYF.

The V gene is TRBV25-1, the J gene TRBJ1-4; tentatively, D is TRBD1 (6 bases). The CDR3 has 16 residues. Germline assignment: CDR1 MGHDK and CDR2 SYGVNS. The V and J ends lost 6 bases and 5 bases respectively, with 19 bases between them. The CDR3 sequence is CASSVSSTGENEKLFF. CDR3 nucleotide sequence: TGTGCCAGCAGCGTCTCTTCGACAGGAGAAAATGAAAAACTGTTTTTT.

This chain uses TRBV27 with TRBJ2-2, with TRBD2 matching over 13 bases. CDR1 and CDR2 from the germline V gene are MNHEY and SMNVEV (reference sequence). CDR3 length equals 16 residues. V gave up 3 bases and J gave up 7 bases; unmatched junction bases: 5. The CDR3 nucleotides are TGTGCCAGCAGTTTCCGGACTAGCGGGAGACTCGGGGAGCTGTTTTTT. Translating it yields CASSFRTSGRLGELFF.

This rearrangement joins TRBV6-5 to TRBJ2-5, with 7 bases that match TRBD1. From germline, CDR1 is MNHEY and CDR2 SVGAGI. This CDR3 contains 14 residues. V was pared by 0 bases and J by 5 bases, with 3 bases of the junction left unmatched. CDR3 protein: CASSYSGGGETQYF. The CDR3 DNA reads as TGTGCCAGCAGTTACTCAGGGGGCGGGGAGACCCAGTACTTC.

The rearrangement uses TRBV10-3 and TRBJ2-7; 10 bases align to TRBD1. From germline, CDR1 is ENHRY and CDR2 SYGVKD. The CDR3 is 15 residues long. V lost 9 bases to trimming and J lost 0 bases; unmatched junction nucleotides: 8. Here the CDR3 DNA reads TGTGCCATAGCCACCGGGACAGGGGTCTCCTACGAGCAGTACTTC. Encoded protein: CAIATGTGVSYEQYF.

The chain couples TRBV28 to TRBJ2-1, with D tentatively TRBD1 (6 bases). This CDR3 has 14 amino acids. Trimming cost V 6 bases and J 4 bases, with 13 bases left between them. Germline loops: CDR1 MDHEN, CDR2 SYDVKM. The CDR3 sequence is CASRPHRDYNEQFF. Here the CDR3 DNA reads TGTGCCAGCAGACCGCACAGGGATTACAATGAGCAGTTCTTC.

The genes are TRBV6-5 and TRBJ2-5; D might be TRBD1 (5 bases). CDR3 length: 15 amino acids. Trimming removed 5 bases from V and 1 base from J, with 14 bases in between. Germline-derived CDR1 and CDR2 are MNHEY and SVGAGI. This CDR3 reads CASSTAGPLQETQYF. The CDR3 DNA follows: TGTGCCAGCAGTACCGCAGGGCCTCTCCAAGAGACCCAGTACTTC.

V usage is TRBV2 and J usage is TRBJ2-5; 13 positions match TRBD2. The CDR3 runs 18 residues. J gave up 3 bases and V 6 bases, and 13 bases lay outside the gene matches. Germline V gene lookup returns CDR1 SNHLY and CDR2 FYNNEI. In DNA, the CDR3 is TGTGCCAGCAGCTCTGGACTAGCGGGAGAGAGGGGGGAAGAGACCCAGTACTTC. Translating gives CASSSGLAGERGEETQYF. The full variable domain, its missing parts supplied by reference TRBV2 and TRBJ2-5, is EPEVTQTPSHQVTQMGQEVILRCVPISNHLYFYWYRQILGQKVEFLVSFYNNEISEKSEIFDDQFSVERPDGSNFTLKIRSTKLEDSAMYFCASSSGLAGERGEETQYFGPGTRLLVL.

This chain uses TRBV14 with TRBJ2-7; 13 positions agree with TRBD2. The CDR3 is made up of 17 amino acids. Trimming took 4 bases from V and 4 from J; bases not matched to a gene: 10. Germline values: CDR1 SGHDN, CDR2 FVKESK. The CDR3 nucleotides are TGTGCCAGCAGCCCCAAGGCCGGGACTAGCGGGACTTACGAGCAGTACTTC. Translating gives CASSPKAGTSGTYEQYF.